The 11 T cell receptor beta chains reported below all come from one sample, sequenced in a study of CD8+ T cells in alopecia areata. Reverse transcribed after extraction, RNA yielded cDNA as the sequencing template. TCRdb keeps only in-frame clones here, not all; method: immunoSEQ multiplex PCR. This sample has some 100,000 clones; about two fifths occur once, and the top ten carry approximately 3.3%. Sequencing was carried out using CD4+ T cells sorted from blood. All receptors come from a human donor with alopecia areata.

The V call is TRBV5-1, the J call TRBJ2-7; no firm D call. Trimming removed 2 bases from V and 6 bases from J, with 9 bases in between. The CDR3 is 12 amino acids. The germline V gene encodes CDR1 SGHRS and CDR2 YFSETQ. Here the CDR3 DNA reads TGCGCCAGCAGCTTATCAGGAAGCGAGCAGTACTTC. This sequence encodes CASSLSGSEQYF.

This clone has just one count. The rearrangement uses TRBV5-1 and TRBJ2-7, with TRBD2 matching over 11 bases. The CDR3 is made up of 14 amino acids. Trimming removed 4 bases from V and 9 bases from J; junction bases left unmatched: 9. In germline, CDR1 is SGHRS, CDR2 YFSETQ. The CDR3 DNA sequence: TGCGCCAGCAGCCAAGGGACTAGCGGCTTAGGGCAGTACTTC. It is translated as CASSQGTSGLGQYF.

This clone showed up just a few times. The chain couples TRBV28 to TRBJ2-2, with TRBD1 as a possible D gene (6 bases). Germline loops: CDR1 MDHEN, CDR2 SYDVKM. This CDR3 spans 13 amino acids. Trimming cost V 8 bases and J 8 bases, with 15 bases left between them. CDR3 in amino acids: CASWTVSSGELFF. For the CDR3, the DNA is TGTGCCAGCTGGACAGTTTCGAGTGGGGAGCTGTTTTTT.

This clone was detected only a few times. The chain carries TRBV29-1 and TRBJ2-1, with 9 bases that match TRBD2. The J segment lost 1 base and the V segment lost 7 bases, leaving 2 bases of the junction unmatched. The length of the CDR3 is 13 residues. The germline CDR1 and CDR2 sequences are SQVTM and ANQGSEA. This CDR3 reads CSGSGRSYNEQFF. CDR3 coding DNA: TGCAGCGGGAGCGGGAGGTCCTACAATGAGCAGTTCTTC.

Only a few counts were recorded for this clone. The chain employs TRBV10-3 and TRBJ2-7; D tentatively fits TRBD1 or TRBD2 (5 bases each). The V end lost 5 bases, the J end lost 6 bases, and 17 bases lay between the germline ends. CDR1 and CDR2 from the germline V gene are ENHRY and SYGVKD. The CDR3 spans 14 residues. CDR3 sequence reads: CAISRDGGSLEQYF. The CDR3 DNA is TGTGCCATCAGTAGGGACGGCGGAAGCCTCGAGCAGTACTTC.

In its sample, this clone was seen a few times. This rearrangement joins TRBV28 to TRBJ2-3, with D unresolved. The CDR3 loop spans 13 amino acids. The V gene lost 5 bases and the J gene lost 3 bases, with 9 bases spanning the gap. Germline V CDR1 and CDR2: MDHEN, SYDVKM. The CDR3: CASSIVGTDTQYF. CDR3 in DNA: TGTGCCAGCAGTATCGTAGGGACAGATACGCAGTATTTT. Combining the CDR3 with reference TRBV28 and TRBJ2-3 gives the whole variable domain DVKVTQSSRYLVKRTGEKVFLECVQDMDHENMFWYRQDPGLGLRLIYFSYDVKMKEKGDIPEGYSVSREKKERFSLILESASTNQTSMYLCASSIVGTDTQYFGPGTRLTVL.

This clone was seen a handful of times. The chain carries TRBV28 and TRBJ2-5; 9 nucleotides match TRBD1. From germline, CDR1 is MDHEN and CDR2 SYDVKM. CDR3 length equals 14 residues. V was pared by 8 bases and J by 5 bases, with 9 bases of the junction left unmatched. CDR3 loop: CASGDRVGTETQYF. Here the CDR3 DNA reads TGTGCCAGCGGGGACAGGGTTGGCACGGAGACCCAGTACTTC.

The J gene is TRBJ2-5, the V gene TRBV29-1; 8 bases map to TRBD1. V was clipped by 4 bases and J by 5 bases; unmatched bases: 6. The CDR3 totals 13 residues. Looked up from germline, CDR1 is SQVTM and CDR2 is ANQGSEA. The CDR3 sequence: CSVADRGGETQYF. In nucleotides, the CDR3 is TGCAGCGTTGCCGACAGGGGTGGGGAGACCCAGTACTTC.

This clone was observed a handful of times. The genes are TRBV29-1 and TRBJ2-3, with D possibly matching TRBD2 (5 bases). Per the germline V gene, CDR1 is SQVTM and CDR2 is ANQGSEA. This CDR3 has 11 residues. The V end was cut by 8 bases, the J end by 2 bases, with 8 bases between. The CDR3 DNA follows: TGCAGCTTCGACTACACAGATACGCAGTATTTT. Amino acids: CSFDYTDTQYF.

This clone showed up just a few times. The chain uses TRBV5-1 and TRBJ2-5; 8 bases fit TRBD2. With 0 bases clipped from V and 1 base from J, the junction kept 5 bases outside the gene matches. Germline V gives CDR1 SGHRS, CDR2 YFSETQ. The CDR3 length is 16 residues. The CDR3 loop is CASSLGSSGVQETQYF. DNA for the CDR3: TGCGCCAGCAGCTTGGGTAGTAGCGGGGTCCAAGAGACCCAGTACTTC.

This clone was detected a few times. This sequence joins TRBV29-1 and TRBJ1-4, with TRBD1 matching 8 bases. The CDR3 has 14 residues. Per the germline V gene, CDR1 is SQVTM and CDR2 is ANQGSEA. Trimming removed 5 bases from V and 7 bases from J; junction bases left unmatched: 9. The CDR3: CSVNSGTGAEKLFF. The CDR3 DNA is TGCAGCGTTAATTCCGGGACAGGTGCTGAAAAACTGTTTTTT.